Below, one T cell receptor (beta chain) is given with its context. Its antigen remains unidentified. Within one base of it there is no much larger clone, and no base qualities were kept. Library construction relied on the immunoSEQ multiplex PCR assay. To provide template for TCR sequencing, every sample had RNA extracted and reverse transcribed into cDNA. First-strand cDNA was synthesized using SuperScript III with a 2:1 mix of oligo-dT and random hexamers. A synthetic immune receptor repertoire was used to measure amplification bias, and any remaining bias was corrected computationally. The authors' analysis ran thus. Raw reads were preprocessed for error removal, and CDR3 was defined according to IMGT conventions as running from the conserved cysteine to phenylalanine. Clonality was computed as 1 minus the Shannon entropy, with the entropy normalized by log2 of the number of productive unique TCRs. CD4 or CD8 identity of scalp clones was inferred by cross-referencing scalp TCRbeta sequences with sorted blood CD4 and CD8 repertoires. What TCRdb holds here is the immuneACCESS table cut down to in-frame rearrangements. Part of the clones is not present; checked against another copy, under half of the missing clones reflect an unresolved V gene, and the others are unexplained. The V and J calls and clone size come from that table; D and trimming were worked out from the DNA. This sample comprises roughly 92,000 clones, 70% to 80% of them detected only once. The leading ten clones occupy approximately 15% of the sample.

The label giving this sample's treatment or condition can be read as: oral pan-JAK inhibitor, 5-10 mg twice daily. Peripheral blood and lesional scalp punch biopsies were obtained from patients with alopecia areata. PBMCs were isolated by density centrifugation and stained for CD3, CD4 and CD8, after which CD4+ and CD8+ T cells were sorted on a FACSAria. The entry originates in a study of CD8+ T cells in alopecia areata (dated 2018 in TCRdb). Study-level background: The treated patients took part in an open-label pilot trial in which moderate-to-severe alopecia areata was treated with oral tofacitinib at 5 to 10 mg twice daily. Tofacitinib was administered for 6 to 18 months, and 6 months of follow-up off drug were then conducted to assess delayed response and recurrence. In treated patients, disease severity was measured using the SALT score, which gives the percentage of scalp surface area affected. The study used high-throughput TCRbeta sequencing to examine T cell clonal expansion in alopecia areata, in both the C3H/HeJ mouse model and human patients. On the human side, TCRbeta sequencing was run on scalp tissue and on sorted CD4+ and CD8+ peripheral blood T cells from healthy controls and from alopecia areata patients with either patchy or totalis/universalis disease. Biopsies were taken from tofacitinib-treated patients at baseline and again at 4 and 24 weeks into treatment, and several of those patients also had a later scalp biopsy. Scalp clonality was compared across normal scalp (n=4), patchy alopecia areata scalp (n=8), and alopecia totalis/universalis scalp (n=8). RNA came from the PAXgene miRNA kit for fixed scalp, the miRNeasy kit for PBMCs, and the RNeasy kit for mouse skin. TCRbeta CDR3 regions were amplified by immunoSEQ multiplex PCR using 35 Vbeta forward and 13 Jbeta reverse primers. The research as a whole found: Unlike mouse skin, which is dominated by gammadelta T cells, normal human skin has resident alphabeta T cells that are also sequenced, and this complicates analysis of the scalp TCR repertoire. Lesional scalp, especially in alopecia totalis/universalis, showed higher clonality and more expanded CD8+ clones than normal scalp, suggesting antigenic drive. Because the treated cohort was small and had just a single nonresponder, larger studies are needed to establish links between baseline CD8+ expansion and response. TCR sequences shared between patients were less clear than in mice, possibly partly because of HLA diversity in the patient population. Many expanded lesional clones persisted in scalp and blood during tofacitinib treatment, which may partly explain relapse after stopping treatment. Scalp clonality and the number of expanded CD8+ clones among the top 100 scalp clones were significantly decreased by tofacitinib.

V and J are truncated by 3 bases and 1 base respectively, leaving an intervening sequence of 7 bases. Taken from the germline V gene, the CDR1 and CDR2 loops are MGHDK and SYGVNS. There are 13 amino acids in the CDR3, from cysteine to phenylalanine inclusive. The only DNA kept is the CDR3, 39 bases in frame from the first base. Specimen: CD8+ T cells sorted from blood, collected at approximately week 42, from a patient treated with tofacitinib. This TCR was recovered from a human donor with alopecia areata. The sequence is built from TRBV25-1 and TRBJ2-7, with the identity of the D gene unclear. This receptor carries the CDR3 CASSDLGSYEQYF. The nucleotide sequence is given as TGTGCCAGCAGTGATCTGGGGTCCTACGAGCAGTACTTC.